Below, 5 T cell receptor beta chains from the same sample are listed, as sequenced in a study of CD8 T cells in ankylosing spondylitis (TCRdb year 2017). The library was made by 5' RACE. Sequencing used an Illumina HiSeq 2500. The public reads were reanalyzed by TCRdb: fastp trimming at Q25, MiXCR alignment, in-frame beta chains only. For every CDR3 protein sequence, its rows merge into one entry that carries the most common genes and DNA. The sample has some 240,000 distinct CDR3 sequences on record, 24% of them singletons. The ten top clones hold approximately 0.61% of the sample. Sequencing was performed on blood, either unsorted or a sorted T cell fraction (not recorded which). These TCRs come from a male donor with ankylosing spondylitis or in good health (not recorded which).

CDR3 sequence reads: CASSQLVGGLAETQYF. The CDR3 DNA follows: TGTGCCAGCAGCCAATTAGTGGGAGGACTAGCAGAGACCCAGTACTTC. The rearrangement joins TRBV14 to TRBJ2-5; TRBD2 matches 8 bases. The CDR3 sequence is 16 residues long. The germline V gene encodes CDR1 SGHDN and CDR2 FVKESK. Unmatched junction bases numbered 9, after V lost 2 bases and J lost 4 bases.

V usage is TRBV6-5 and J usage is TRBJ2-7; D may be TRBD2 (6 bases). Looked up from germline, CDR1 is MNHEY and CDR2 is SVGAGI. CDR3 length: 15 residues. Deletions cut 0 bases from V and 5 bases from J, with 14 bases between. CDR3 nucleotide sequence: TGTGCCAGCAGTTACTCGGTGACTAGGTTCAACGAGCAGTACTTC. Protein: CASSYSVTRFNEQYF.

This clonotype appeared many times. V and J are TRBV7-2 and TRBJ2-7, with D hard to call. Germline CDR1 is SGHTA and CDR2 is FQGNSA. Trimming cost V 1 base and J 0 bases, with 7 bases left between them. This CDR3 is built from 14 residues. The CDR3: CASSLGSSSYEQYF. In DNA, the CDR3 is TGTGCCAGCAGCTTAGGCTCGTCCTCCTACGAGCAGTACTTC.

This clonotype came up a few times. The rearrangement joins TRBV29-1 to TRBJ2-3; 10 nucleotides line up with TRBD1. Germline-derived CDR1 and CDR2 are SQVTM and ANQGSEA. The CDR3 is made up of 14 amino acids. V was clipped by 6 bases and J by 6 bases; unmatched bases: 9. In DNA, the CDR3 is TGCAGCGTCCGGGACAGGGGCGGAGAGGATACGCAGTATTTT. Translating gives CSVRDRGGEDTQYF.

This clonotype was picked up many times. The rearrangement links TRBV20-1 to TRBJ2-7; 9 nucleotides align to TRBD1. V was pared by 4 bases and J by 5 bases, with 6 bases of the junction left unmatched. Per germline, CDR1 DFQATT and CDR2 SNEGSKA (reference sequence). This CDR3 region has 13 residues. This CDR3 is CSAMGQGIDEQYF. For the CDR3, the DNA is TGCAGTGCTATGGGACAGGGTATCGACGAGCAGTACTTC.